The next 8 T cell receptor beta chains were all read from a single sample in a study of cytomegalovirus exposure and HLA in healthy donors. Primers for the PCR totalled 60 Vbeta and 13 Jbeta. Sequenced by immunoSEQ multiplex PCR; TCRdb stores in-frame clones only, minus some. The table records fewer than 75,000 clones, around 80% of them present only once. The sequencing sample was made of PBMCs. The receptors derive from a woman between 25 and 40 years old in good health and CMV-seronegative.

This clone has only a few counts. The J gene is TRBJ2-2, the V gene TRBV5-4; TRBD2 matches 11 bases. Germline lookup yields CDR1 SGHNT and CDR2 YYREEE (reference sequence). This CDR3 is 16 amino acids long. The V gene end was trimmed by 5 bases and the J gene end by 3 bases; junction bases not matched to a gene: 6. In DNA, the CDR3 is TGTGCCAGCAGGCAACTAGCGGGAGCTGACACCGGGGAGCTGTTTTTT. Protein: CASRQLAGADTGELFF.

The CDR3 nucleotides are TGCGCCAGCAGCCAAGTTTTGTCCAGATCGAATCAGCCCCAGCATTTT. Amino acids: CASSQVLSRSNQPQHF. The chain has TRBV4-1 and TRBJ1-5; D is uncertain. The CDR3 spans 16 residues. V was cut by 1 base and J by 4 bases, with 14 bases left in between. Per the germline V gene, CDR1 is MGHRA and CDR2 is YSYEKL.

This rearrangement joins TRBV7-9 to TRBJ2-2; D might be TRBD2 (5 bases). This CDR3 contains 18 residues. V lost 4 bases to trimming and J lost 4 bases, with 22 bases between them. Germline values: CDR1 SEHNR, CDR2 FQNEAQ (reference sequence). The CDR3 spells CASSSHTDYPSGTGELFF. The DNA for the CDR3 is TGTGCCAGCAGCTCCCATACCGACTACCCCTCGGGCACCGGGGAGCTGTTTTTT.

This clone is a singleton in its sample. The rearrangement joins TRBV11-3 to TRBJ2-1; TRBD2 matches at 7 bases. Germline values: CDR1 SGHNT, CDR2 YENEEA. The J segment lost 5 bases and the V segment lost 1 base, leaving 5 bases of the junction unmatched. The CDR3 runs 15 residues. As DNA, the CDR3 is TGTGCCAGCAGCTTAGGGCTAGCGGTAAACAATGAGCAGTTCTTC. Translated, it gives CASSLGLAVNNEQFF.

The chain links TRBV18 to TRBJ1-1; D unresolved. V was cut by 0 bases and J by 6 bases, with 14 bases left in between. The germline V gene has CDR1 KGHSH and CDR2 LQKENI. This CDR3 contains 15 residues. The CDR3, as DNA: TGTGCCAGCTCACCACCAATGGGGAGGCGCCCTGAAGCTTTCTTT. This gives the protein CASSPPMGRRPEAFF.

The chain has TRBV7-9 and TRBJ2-1, with 9 bases lining up with TRBD1. The CDR3 loop spans 14 amino acids. CDR1 is SEHNR, CDR2 FQNEAQ, per germline (reference sequence). Trimming took 10 bases from V and 4 from J; bases not matched to a gene: 8. The CDR3 spells CATGTGSYYNEQFF. CDR3 nucleotides: TGTGCCACCGGGACAGGGTCGTATTACAATGAGCAGTTCTTC.

The gene calls are TRBV2 and TRBJ1-2; D call uncertain. The CDR3 runs 11 residues. Trimming removed 7 bases from V and 8 bases from J, with 11 bases in between. Germline CDR1 SNHLY, CDR2 FYNNEI. This CDR3 is CASNTVRGYTF. CDR3 nucleotides: TGTGCCAGCAACACAGTAAGAGGCTACACCTTC.

J is TRBJ2-1 and V is TRBV7-2, with 7 bases aligning to TRBD2. The CDR3 is made up of 15 amino acids. Germline V gives CDR1 SGHTA, CDR2 FQGNSA. V shed 9 bases and J 4 bases; nucleotides not matched to a gene: 12. The CDR3 nucleotides read TGTGCCAGTAGTCTTCCGGGACTAACGTACAATGAGCAGTTCTTC. Translated, it gives CASSLPGLTYNEQFF.